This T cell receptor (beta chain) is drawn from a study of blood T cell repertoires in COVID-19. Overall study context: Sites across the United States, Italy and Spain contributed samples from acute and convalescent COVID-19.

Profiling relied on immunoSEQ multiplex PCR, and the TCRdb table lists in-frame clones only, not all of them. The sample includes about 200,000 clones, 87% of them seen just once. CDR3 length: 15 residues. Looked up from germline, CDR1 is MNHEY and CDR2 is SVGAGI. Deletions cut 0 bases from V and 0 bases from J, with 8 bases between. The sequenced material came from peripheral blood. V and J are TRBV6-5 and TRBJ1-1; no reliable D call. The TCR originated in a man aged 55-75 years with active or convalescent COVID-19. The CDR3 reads CASSYSTTLNTEAFF. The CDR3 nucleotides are TGTGCCAGCAGTTACTCGACTACTCTGAACACTGAAGCTTTCTTT.